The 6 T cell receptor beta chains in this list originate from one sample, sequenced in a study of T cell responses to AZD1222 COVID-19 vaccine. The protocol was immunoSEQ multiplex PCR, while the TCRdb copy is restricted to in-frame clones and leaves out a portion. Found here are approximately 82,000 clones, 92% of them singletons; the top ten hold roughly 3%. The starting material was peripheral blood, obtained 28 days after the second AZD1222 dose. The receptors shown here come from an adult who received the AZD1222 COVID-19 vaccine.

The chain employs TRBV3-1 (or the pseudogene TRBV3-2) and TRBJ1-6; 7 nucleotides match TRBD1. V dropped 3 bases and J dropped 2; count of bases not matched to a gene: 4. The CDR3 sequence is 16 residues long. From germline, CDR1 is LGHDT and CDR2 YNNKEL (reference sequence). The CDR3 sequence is CASSHGQGAYNSPLHF. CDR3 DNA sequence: TGTGCCAGCAGCCACGGGCAGGGGGCCTATAATTCACCCCTCCACTTT.

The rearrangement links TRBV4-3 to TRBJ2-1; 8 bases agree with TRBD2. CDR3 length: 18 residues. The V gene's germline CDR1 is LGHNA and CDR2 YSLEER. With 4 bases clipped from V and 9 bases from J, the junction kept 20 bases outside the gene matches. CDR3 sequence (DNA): TGCGCCAGCAGCCCGAATCGGGTTGGGGCGGGGGGCTACGGTGAGCAGTTCTTC. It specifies CASSPNRVGAGGYGEQFF.

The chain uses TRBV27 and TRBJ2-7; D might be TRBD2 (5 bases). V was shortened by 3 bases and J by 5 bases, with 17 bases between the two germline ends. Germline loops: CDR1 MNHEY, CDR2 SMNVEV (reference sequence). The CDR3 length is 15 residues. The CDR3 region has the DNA TGTGCCAGCAGTTTGGACTTCGACGGCGCTGACGAGCAGTACTTC. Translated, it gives CASSLDFDGADEQYF.

The CDR3 sequence is CASSPRVGVGNQPQHF. The CDR3 DNA is TGTGCCAGCAGTCCCCGGGTGGGGGTTGGCAATCAGCCCCAGCATTTT. This chain uses TRBV6-2 or TRBV6-3 with TRBJ1-5; a possible D gene is TRBD1 (5 bases). Trimming removed 5 bases from V and 2 bases from J, with 16 bases in between. Germline CDR1 reads MNHEY; CDR2 reads SVGEGT. CDR3 length equals 16 residues.

In DNA form, the CDR3 reads TGTGCCAGCGGCCAGGAGACTAACTATGGCTACACCTTC. This gives the protein CASGQETNYGYTF. This chain connects TRBV6-5 to TRBJ1-2; D unclear. Looked up from germline, CDR1 is MNHEY and CDR2 is SVGAGI. There are 13 residues in the CDR3. V lost 8 bases and J 0 bases, leaving 10 bases between the germline ends.

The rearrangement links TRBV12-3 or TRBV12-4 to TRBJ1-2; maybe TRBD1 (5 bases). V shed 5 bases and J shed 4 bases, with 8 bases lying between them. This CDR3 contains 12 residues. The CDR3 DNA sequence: TGTGCCAGCAGTGGGGCGGTCTATGGCTACACCTTC. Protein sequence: CASSGAVYGYTF.